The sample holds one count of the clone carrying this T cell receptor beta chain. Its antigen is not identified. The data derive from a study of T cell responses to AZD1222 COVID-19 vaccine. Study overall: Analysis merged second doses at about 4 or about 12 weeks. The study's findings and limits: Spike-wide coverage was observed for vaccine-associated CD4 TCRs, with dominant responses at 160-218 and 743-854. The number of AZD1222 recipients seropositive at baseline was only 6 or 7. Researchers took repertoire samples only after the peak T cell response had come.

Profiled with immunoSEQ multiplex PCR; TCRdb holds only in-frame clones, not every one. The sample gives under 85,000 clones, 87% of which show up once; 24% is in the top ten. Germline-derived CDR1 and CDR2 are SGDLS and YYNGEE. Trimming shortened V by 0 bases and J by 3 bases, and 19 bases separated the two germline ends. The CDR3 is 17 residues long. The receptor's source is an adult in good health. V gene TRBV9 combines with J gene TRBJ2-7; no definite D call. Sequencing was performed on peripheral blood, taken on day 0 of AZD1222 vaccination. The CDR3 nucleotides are TGTGCCAGCAGCGTAGGCCTAGAACCGACGCCTCTCTACGAGCAGTACTTC. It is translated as CASSVGLEPTPLYEQYF.